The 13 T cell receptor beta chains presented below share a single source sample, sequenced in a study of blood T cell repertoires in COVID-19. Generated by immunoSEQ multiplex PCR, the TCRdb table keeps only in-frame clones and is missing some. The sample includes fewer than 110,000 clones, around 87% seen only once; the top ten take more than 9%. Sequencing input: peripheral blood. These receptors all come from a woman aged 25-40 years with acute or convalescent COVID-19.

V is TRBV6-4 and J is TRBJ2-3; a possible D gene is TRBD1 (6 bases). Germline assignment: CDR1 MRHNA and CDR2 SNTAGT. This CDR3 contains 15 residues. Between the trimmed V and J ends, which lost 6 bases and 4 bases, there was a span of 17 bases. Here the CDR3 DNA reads TGTGCCAGCAGCCTTCGGACAGCCACTCCAGATACGCAGTATTTT. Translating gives CASSLRTATPDTQYF.

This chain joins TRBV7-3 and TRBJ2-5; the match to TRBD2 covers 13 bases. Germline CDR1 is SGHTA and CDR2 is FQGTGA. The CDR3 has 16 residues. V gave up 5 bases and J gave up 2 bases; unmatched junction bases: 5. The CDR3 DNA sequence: TGTGCCAGCAGCCCCGGACTAGCGGGGGAGCAAGAGACCCAGTACTTC. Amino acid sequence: CASSPGLAGEQETQYF.

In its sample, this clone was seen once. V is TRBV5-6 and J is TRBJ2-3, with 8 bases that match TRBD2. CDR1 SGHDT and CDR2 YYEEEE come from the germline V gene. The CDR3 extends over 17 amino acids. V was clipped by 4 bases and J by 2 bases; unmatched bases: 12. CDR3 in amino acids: CASSDTKRGSFTDTQYF. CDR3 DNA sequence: TGTGCCAGCAGCGATACTAAGCGGGGGTCGTTCACAGATACGCAGTATTTT.

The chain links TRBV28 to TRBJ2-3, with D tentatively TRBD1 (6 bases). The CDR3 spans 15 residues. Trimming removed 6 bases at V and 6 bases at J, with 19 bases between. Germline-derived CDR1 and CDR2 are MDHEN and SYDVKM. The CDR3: CASSGRDRSVDTQYF. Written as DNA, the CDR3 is TGTGCCAGCAGCGGCCGAGACAGGAGCGTTGATACGCAGTATTTT.

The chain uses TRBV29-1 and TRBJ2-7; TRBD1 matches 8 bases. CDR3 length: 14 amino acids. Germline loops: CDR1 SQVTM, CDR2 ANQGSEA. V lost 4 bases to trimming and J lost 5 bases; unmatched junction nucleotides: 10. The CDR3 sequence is CSVGATGVIHEQYF. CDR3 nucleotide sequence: TGCAGCGTTGGGGCGACAGGGGTTATACACGAGCAGTACTTC.

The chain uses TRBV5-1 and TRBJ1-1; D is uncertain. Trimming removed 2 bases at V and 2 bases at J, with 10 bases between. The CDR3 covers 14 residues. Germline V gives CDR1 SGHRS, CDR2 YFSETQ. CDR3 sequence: CASSLEGSNTEAFF. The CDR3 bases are TGCGCCAGCAGCTTAGAGGGTAGCAACACTGAAGCTTTCTTT.

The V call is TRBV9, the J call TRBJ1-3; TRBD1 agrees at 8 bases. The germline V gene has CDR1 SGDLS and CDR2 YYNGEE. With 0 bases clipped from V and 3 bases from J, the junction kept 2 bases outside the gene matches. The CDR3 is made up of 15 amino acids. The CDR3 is CASSVAGGYGNTIYF. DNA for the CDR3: TGTGCCAGCAGCGTAGCAGGGGGCTATGGAAACACCATATATTTT.

DNA of the CDR3: TGTGCCTGGTCCGGGACACTTTCTGGGGCCAACGTCCTGACTTTC. It is translated as CAWSGTLSGANVLTF. The chain uses TRBV30 and TRBJ2-6, with D possibly being TRBD1 (6 bases). The V gene's germline CDR1 is GTSNPN and CDR2 SVGIG (reference sequence). The CDR3 extends over 15 amino acids. Trimming removed 5 bases from V and 1 base from J, with 12 bases in between.

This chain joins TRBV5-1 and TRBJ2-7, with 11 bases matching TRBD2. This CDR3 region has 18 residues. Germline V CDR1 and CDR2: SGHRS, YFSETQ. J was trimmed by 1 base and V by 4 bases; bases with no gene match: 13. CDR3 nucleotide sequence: TGCGCCAGCAGCCTACTTCTTAGCGGGGGGGCCAAATCCTACGAGCAGTACTTC. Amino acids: CASSLLLSGGAKSYEQYF. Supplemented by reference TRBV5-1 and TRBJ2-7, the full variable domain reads KAGVTQTPRYLIKTRGQQVTLSCSPISGHRSVSWYQQTPGQGLQFLFEYFSETQRNKGNFPGRFSGRQFSNSRSEMNVSTLELGDSALYLCASSLLLSGGAKSYEQYFGPGTRLTVT.

The CDR3 sequence is CASSVSGVDTGELFF. CDR3 bases: TGTGCCAGCAGTGTGTCGGGGGTGGACACCGGGGAGCTGTTTTTT. The rearrangement links TRBV2 to TRBJ2-2, with D possibly being TRBD2 (6 bases). V lost 4 bases and J 3 bases, leaving 12 bases between the germline ends. This CDR3 has 15 residues. Looked up from germline, CDR1 is SNHLY and CDR2 is FYNNEI.

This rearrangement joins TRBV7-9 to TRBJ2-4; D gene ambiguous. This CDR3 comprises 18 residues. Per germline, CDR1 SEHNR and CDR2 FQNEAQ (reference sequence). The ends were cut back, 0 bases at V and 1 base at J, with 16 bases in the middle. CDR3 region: CASSLANPAGRAKNIQYF. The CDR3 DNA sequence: TGTGCCAGCAGCTTAGCGAATCCAGCAGGTAGGGCCAAAAACATTCAGTACTTC.

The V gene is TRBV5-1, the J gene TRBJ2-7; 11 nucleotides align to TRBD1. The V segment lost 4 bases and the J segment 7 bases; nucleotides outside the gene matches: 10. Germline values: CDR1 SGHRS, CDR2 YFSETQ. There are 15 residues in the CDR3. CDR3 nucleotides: TGCGCCAGCAGCCAGGGACAGGGGGTGGTTATAGAGCAGTACTTC. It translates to CASSQGQGVVIEQYF. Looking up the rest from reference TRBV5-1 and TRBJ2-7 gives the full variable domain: KAGVTQTPRYLIKTRGQQVTLSCSPISGHRSVSWYQQTPGQGLQFLFEYFSETQRNKGNFPGRFSGRQFSNSRSEMNVSTLELGDSALYLCASSQGQGVVIEQYFGPGTRLTVT.

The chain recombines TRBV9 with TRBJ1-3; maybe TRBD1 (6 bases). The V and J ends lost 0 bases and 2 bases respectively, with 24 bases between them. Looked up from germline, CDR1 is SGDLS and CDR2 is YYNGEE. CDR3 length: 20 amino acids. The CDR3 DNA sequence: TGTGCCAGCAGCGTAGACCCCCCCTCGGGACACCCAGGGCCTGGAAACACCATATATTTT. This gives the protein CASSVDPPSGHPGPGNTIYF.